These 26 T cell receptor beta chains came from one sample sequenced in a study of blood T cell repertoires in COVID-19. Using immunoSEQ multiplex PCR, the repertoire was profiled, and TCRdb retains in-frame clones only, with some absent. The sample holds about 84,000 clones, approximately 86% seen once. Specimen: peripheral blood. The receptors come from an elderly man with active or convalescent COVID-19.

The chain recombines TRBV15 with TRBJ1-5, with D uncertain. V shed 3 bases and J shed 5 bases, with 14 bases lying between them. The CDR3 runs 15 residues. Germline CDR1 reads LNHNV; CDR2 reads YYDKDF (reference sequence). The CDR3 nucleotides are TGTGCCACCAGCAGTTTTGAGGGCGTTTATCAGCCCCAGCATTTT. It encodes CATSSFEGVYQPQHF. The full variable domain, its missing parts supplied by reference TRBV15 and TRBJ1-5, is DAMVIQNPRYQVTQFGKPVTLSCSQTLNHNVMYWYQQKSSQAPKLLFHYYDKDFNNEADTPDNFQSRRPNTSFCFLDIRSPGLGDTAMYLCATSSFEGVYQPQHFGDGTRLSIL.

The V call is TRBV7-2, the J call TRBJ2-3, with TRBD1 as a possible D gene (6 bases). Germline CDR1 reads SGHTA; CDR2 reads FQGNSA. The V gene lost 3 bases and the J gene lost 4 bases, with 14 bases spanning the gap. The CDR3 extends over 15 amino acids. CDR3 sequence (DNA): TGTGCCAGCAGCTTTAGGCAGGGGAAGGCAGATACGCAGTATTTT. Its protein is CASSFRQGKADTQYF. Filled out from reference TRBV7-2 and TRBJ2-3, the complete variable domain reads GAGVSQSPSNKVTEKGKDVELRCDPISGHTALYWYRQSLGQGLEFLIYFQGNSAPDKSGLPSDRFSAERTGGSVSTLTIQRTQQEDSAVYLCASSFRQGKADTQYFGPGTRLTVL.

The chain employs TRBV5-1 and TRBJ1-1, with D uncertain. Per germline, CDR1 SGHRS and CDR2 YFSETQ. The CDR3 has 13 residues. V lost 4 bases to trimming and J lost 2 bases, with 9 bases between them. CDR3: CASSPSSNTEAFF. CDR3 DNA sequence: TGCGCCAGCAGCCCCTCGAGTAACACTGAAGCTTTCTTT. Filled out from reference TRBV5-1 and TRBJ1-1, the complete variable domain reads KAGVTQTPRYLIKTRGQQVTLSCSPISGHRSVSWYQQTPGQGLQFLFEYFSETQRNKGNFPGRFSGRQFSNSRSEMNVSTLELGDSALYLCASSPSSNTEAFFGQGTRLTVV.

The chain links TRBV18 to TRBJ2-7, with TRBD2 matching over 10 bases. J lost 6 bases, V lost 4 bases, and 6 bases had no gene match. Germline-derived CDR1 and CDR2 are KGHSH and LQKENI. The CDR3 extends over 14 amino acids. The CDR3 region is CASSLLAGTGEQYF. The CDR3 DNA follows: TGTGCCAGCTCACTACTAGCGGGGACGGGCGAGCAGTACTTC. Complete variable domain (other parts from reference TRBV18 and TRBJ2-7): NAGVMQNPRHLVRRRGQEARLRCSPMKGHSHVYWYRQLPEEGLKFMVYLQKENIIDESGMPKERFSAEFPKEGPSILRIQQVVRGDSAAYFCASSLLAGTGEQYFGPGTRLTVT.

This rearrangement joins TRBV5-1 to TRBJ1-1; D gene uncertain. Trimming stripped 0 bases from V and 3 bases from J, with 12 bases between. The length of the CDR3 is 15 residues. Germline CDR1 reads SGHRS; CDR2 reads YFSETQ. CDR3 in amino acids: CASSLGPREDTEAFF. Here the CDR3 DNA reads TGCGCCAGCAGCTTGGGCCCCCGGGAGGACACTGAAGCTTTCTTT.

The CDR3 DNA reads TGTGCCAGCAGCCGGACTAGCGGGTCCGGGGAGCAGTACTTC. Protein product: CASSRTSGSGEQYF. The genes are TRBV21-1 and TRBJ2-7; the DNA was not used to check the table's D call, TRBD2. TRBV21-1 is tagged as a pseudogene. The CDR3 length is 14 residues.

This clone was seen a handful of times. The sample holds other DNA sequences that translate to the same CDR3. The genes are TRBV10-2 and TRBJ1-1, with a weak D call TRBD1 (5 bases). The CDR3 is 11 residues long. The germline CDR1 and CDR2 sequences are WSHSY and SAAADI. V was cut by 5 bases and J by 10 bases, with 11 bases left in between. The CDR3 bases are TGCGCCAGCAGTTACCAGGGAGGAGCTTTCTTT. Encoded protein: CASSYQGGAFF.

The chain is built from TRBV4-1 and TRBJ2-5; no reliable D call. This CDR3 comprises 14 residues. The V end was cut by 0 bases, the J end by 2 bases, with 7 bases between. CDR1 and CDR2 (germline): MGHRA, YSYEKL. CDR3 residues: CASSQDPLQETQYF. The DNA for the CDR3 is TGCGCCAGCAGCCAAGATCCGCTACAAGAGACCCAGTACTTC.

In nucleotides, the CDR3 is TGCGCCAGCAGCAGGAGACTAGCGGTGCGGAGTGGTGAGCAGTTCTTC. This gives the protein CASSRRLAVRSGEQFF. The chain carries TRBV5-1 and TRBJ2-1; 9 bases map to TRBD2. The CDR3 has 16 amino acids. V shed 4 bases and J 9 bases; nucleotides not matched to a gene: 14. CDR1 SGHRS and CDR2 YFSETQ come from the germline V gene.

The sample holds one count of this clone. The chain couples TRBV5-4 to TRBJ2-1; 10 bases line up with TRBD2. V gave up 4 bases and J gave up 4 bases; unmatched junction bases: 5. This CDR3 region has 15 residues. Germline CDR1 reads SGHNT; CDR2 reads YYREEE (reference sequence). The CDR3 is CASSHSGGTYNEQFF. In DNA form, the CDR3 reads TGTGCCAGCAGCCATAGCGGGGGGACTTACAATGAGCAGTTCTTC.

The rearrangement links TRBV10-3 to TRBJ2-7; weak D call: TRBD1 (7 bases). This CDR3 spans 14 amino acids. The germline V and J ends were trimmed by 0 bases and 3 bases, with 9 bases remaining between them. CDR1 and CDR2 from the germline V gene are ENHRY and SYGVKD. The CDR3 loop reads CAISESRGDYEQYF. Written as DNA, the CDR3 is TGTGCCATCAGTGAGTCCAGGGGGGACTACGAGCAGTACTTC.

The V gene is TRBV13, the J gene TRBJ2-1; 7 nucleotides match TRBD2. Per germline, CDR1 PRHDT and CDR2 FYEKMQ (reference sequence). The CDR3 sequence is 16 residues long. Losses at the gene ends were 0 bases for V and 8 bases for J; bases not matched to a gene: 10. The CDR3 DNA is TGTGCCAGCAGCTTAGGGGCGGGAGCCTTCAACCATGAGCAGTTCTTC. Residues: CASSLGAGAFNHEQFF.

Here the CDR3 DNA reads TGTGCCAGCAGCTACCGGGACAGACTCCGGAATGAGCAGTTCTTC. It encodes CASSYRDRLRNEQFF. The V and J genes are TRBV5-6 and TRBJ2-1; 7 nucleotides line up with TRBD1. The CDR3 covers 15 residues. Germline values: CDR1 SGHDT, CDR2 YYEEEE. V gave up 3 bases and J gave up 7 bases; unmatched junction bases: 10. The full variable domain, with the rest looked up from reference TRBV5-6 and TRBJ2-1, is DAGVTQSPTHLIKTRGQQVTLRCSPKSGHDTVSWYQQALGQGPQFIFQYYEEEERQRGNFPDRFSGHQFPNYSSELNVNALLLGDSALYLCASSYRDRLRNEQFFGPGTRLTVL.

In nucleotides, the CDR3 is TGCGCCAGCAGCCCGACCCTGGCTAGCGCCAAAGAGACCCAGTACTTC. This translates into CASSPTLASAKETQYF. The rearrangement joins TRBV5-1 to TRBJ2-5, with D tentatively TRBD2 (6 bases). CDR1 is SGHRS and CDR2 is YFSETQ in the germline V gene. The CDR3 length is 16 residues. V was trimmed by 4 bases and J by 3 bases, leaving 19 bases between them.

The chain uses TRBV29-1 and TRBJ1-1; D possibly corresponds to TRBD1 (6 bases). CDR1 and CDR2 (germline): SQVTM, ANQGSEA. V lost 6 bases and J lost 4, with 18 bases in between. The CDR3 spans 14 residues. This CDR3 is CSVRGNRAGTEAFF. As DNA, the CDR3 is TGCAGCGTGAGGGGGAACAGGGCAGGCACTGAAGCTTTCTTT. Combining the CDR3 with reference TRBV29-1 and TRBJ1-1 gives the whole variable domain SAVISQKPSRDICQRGTSLTIQCQVDSQVTMMFWYRQQPGQSLTLIATANQGSEATYESGFVIDKFPISRPNLTFSTLTVSNMSPEDSSIYLCSVRGNRAGTEAFFGQGTRLTVV.

This sequence joins TRBV28 and TRBJ2-7; D is possibly TRBD2 (5 bases). V was pared by 3 bases and J by 2 bases, with 11 bases between. The CDR3 has 14 amino acids. Germline CDR1 and CDR2: MDHEN and SYDVKM. The CDR3 region is CASSFIPTTYEQYF. The CDR3 bases are TGTGCCAGCAGTTTTATACCGACTACCTACGAGCAGTACTTC.

This chain connects TRBV4-3 to TRBJ2-2; 9 bases match TRBD1. V shed 4 bases and J 5 bases; nucleotides not matched to a gene: 5. The CDR3 has 15 residues. Germline assignment: CDR1 LGHNA and CDR2 YSLEER. As DNA, the CDR3 is TGCGCCAGCAGCCCGGGACAGGGATGGACCGGGGAGCTGTTTTTT. As protein: CASSPGQGWTGELFF.

The chain joins TRBV12-5 to TRBJ2-1; 7 nucleotides agree with TRBD1. J was trimmed by 2 bases and V by 5 bases; bases with no gene match: 12. CDR1 LGHNT and CDR2 FRNRAP come from the germline V gene. The CDR3 length is 17 residues. The CDR3: CASGPKGRGLPYNEQFF. The DNA for the CDR3 is TGTGCTAGTGGTCCCAAAGGTAGGGGGCTTCCCTACAATGAGCAGTTCTTC.

The V gene is TRBV2, the J gene TRBJ1-5; TRBD1 matches at 8 bases. In germline, CDR1 is SNHLY, CDR2 FYNNEI. The J segment lost 7 bases and the V segment lost 6 bases, leaving 5 bases of the junction unmatched. The CDR3 has 13 amino acids. The CDR3 sequence is CASSGTGNQPQHF. CDR3 bases: TGTGCCAGCAGCGGGACAGGTAACCAGCCCCAGCATTTT.

V usage is TRBV7-2 and J usage is TRBJ2-1; a possible D gene is TRBD2 (5 bases). Trimming left V 1 base short and J 5 bases short, with 6 bases between. The CDR3 runs to 13 residues. CDR1 is SGHTA and CDR2 is FQGNSA in the germline V gene. The CDR3 DNA reads TGTGCCAGCAGCTTAGGGCGGGACAATGAGCAGTTCTTC. Its translation is CASSLGRDNEQFF.

V and J are TRBV4-1 and TRBJ2-7; 7 bases align to TRBD2. Per germline, CDR1 MGHRA and CDR2 YSYEKL. The trim removed 0 bases at V and 7 bases at J, leaving 6 bases unmatched. The CDR3 sequence is 14 residues long. The CDR3 spells CASSQDRGEEEQYF. The CDR3 region has the DNA TGCGCCAGCAGCCAAGATCGGGGGGAGGAAGAGCAGTACTTC.

The gene calls are TRBV28 and TRBJ2-1; the D gene is possibly TRBD2 (5 bases). The CDR3 runs to 11 residues. The V end was cut by 2 bases, the J end by 10 bases, with 6 bases between. CDR1 and CDR2 (germline): MDHEN, SYDVKM. CDR3 in DNA: TGTGCCAGCAGTTTAGGCGGGGAGCAGTTCTTC. Protein product: CASSLGGEQFF. Variable domain in full (rest from reference TRBV28 and TRBJ2-1): DVKVTQSSRYLVKRTGEKVFLECVQDMDHENMFWYRQDPGLGLRLIYFSYDVKMKEKGDIPEGYSVSREKKERFSLILESASTNQTSMYLCASSLGGEQFFGPGTRLTVL.

This chain uses TRBV4-2 with TRBJ2-1, with 10 bases aligning to TRBD2. Trimming at V came to 4 bases and at J to 4 bases, leaving 7 bases not matched to a gene. The CDR3 is 16 residues long. The germline V gene has CDR1 LGHNA and CDR2 YNFKEQ. This CDR3 reads CASSLTSGTTYNEQFF. CDR3 DNA: TGTGCCAGCAGCCTAACTAGCGGGACTACTTACAATGAGCAGTTCTTC.

The table lists this clone with a count of one. This chain connects TRBV27 to TRBJ1-2, with 9 bases aligning to TRBD1. The CDR3 totals 14 residues. CDR1 and CDR2 (germline): MNHEY, SMNVEV (reference sequence). The J segment lost 8 bases and the V segment lost 5 bases, leaving 9 bases of the junction unmatched. Here the CDR3 reads CASSASQGARGYTF. In DNA form, the CDR3 reads TGTGCCAGCAGTGCCTCACAGGGGGCTCGGGGCTACACCTTC.

The gene calls are TRBV5-6 and TRBJ2-1, with a tentative D call TRBD2 (6 bases). V lost 4 bases and J 4 bases, leaving 12 bases between the germline ends. The V gene's germline CDR1 is SGHDT and CDR2 YYEEEE. The CDR3 contains 14 residues. The DNA for the CDR3 is TGTGCCAGCAGCAAGGGACTGGGGTACAATGAGCAGTTCTTC. Its protein is CASSKGLGYNEQFF.

The chain links TRBV28 to TRBJ1-6, with 7 bases lining up with TRBD1. Germline V lookup: CDR1 MDHEN, CDR2 SYDVKM. The trim removed 7 bases at V and 8 bases at J, leaving 14 bases unmatched. The CDR3 length is 16 residues. CDR3 DNA sequence: TGTGCCAGCAATGGGGTGGAGGGGGCGATAGATTCACCCCTCCACTTT. As protein: CASNGVEGAIDSPLHF.